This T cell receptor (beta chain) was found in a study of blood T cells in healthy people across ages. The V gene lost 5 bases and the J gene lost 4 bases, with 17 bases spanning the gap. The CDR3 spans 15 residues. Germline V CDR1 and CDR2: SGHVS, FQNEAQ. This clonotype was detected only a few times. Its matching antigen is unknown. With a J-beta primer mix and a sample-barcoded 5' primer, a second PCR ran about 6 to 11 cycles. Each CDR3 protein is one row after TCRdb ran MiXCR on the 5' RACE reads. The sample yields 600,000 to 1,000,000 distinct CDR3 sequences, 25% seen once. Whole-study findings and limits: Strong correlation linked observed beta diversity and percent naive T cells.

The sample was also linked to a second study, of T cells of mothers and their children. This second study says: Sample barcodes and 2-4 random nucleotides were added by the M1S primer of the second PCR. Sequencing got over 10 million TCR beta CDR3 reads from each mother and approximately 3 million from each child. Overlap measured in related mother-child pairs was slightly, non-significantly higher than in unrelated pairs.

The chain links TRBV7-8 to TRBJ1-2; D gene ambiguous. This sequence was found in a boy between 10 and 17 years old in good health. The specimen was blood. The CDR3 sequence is CASSQMTVPGYGYTF. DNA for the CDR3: TGTGCCAGCAGCCAGATGACCGTCCCAGGCTATGGCTACACCTTC.